The present TCR beta chain was sequenced within a study of response to subunit inactivated influenza vaccine. TCRdb reanalysed the RT-PCR reads using MiXCR and keeps one entry per CDR3 protein. The sample has roughly 500,000 distinct CDR3 sequences, approximately 15% seen once; the top ten hold 3%. On this clonotype: Its specificity is unknown.

General study points: Researchers suggested that each seasonal influenza vaccination recruits few new T cells.

The germline V gene has CDR1 SGHKS and CDR2 YYEKEE (reference sequence). Trimming stripped 4 bases from V and 4 bases from J, with 14 bases between. The CDR3 length is 14 residues. The V gene is TRBV5-5, the J gene TRBJ2-5, with D perhaps matching TRBD1 (6 bases). The source material was CD4+ T cells sorted from PBMCs, sampled less than 30 months after vaccination. The TCR comes from a man in his fifties or sixties who received an inactivated influenza vaccine. The CDR3 loop reads CASSAPGHSETQYF. The CDR3 coding sequence is TGTGCCAGCAGCGCACCGGGACATTCAGAGACCCAGTACTTC.